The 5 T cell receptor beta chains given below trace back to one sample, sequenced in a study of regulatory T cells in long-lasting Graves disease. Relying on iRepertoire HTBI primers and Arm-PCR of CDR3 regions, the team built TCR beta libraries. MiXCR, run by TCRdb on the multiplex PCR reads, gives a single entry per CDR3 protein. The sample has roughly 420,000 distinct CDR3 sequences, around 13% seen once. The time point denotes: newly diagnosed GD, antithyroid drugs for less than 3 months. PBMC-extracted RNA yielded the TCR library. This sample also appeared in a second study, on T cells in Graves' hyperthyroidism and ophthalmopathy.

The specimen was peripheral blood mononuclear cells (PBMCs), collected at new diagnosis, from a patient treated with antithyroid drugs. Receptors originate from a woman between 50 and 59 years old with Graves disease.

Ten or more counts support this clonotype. CDR3 nucleotides: TGTGCCAGCAGTTACCTTAGGGACAATGAGCAGTTCTTC. It translates to CASSYLRDNEQFF. This chain links TRBV27 with TRBJ2-1; D unclear. V lost 4 bases and J lost 5, with 9 bases in between. CDR1 MNHEY and CDR2 SMNVEV come from the germline V gene (reference sequence). The CDR3 runs to 13 residues.

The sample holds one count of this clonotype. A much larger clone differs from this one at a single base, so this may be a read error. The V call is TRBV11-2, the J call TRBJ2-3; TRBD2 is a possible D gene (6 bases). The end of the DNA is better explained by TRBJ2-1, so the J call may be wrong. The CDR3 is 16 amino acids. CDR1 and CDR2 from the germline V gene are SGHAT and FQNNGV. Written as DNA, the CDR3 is TGTGCCAGCAGCTTAAAGGGAGGCGGGAACGACTACGAGCAGTTCTTC. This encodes CASSLKGGGNDYEQFF.

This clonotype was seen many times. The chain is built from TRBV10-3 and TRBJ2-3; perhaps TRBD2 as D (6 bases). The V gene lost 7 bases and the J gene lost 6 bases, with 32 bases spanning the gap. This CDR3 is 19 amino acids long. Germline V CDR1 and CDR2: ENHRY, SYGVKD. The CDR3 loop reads CAIKASVSGGALPSDTQYF. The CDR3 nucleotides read TGTGCCATCAAAGCATCAGTGAGTGGAGGGGCGCTTCCCTCTGATACGCAGTATTTT.

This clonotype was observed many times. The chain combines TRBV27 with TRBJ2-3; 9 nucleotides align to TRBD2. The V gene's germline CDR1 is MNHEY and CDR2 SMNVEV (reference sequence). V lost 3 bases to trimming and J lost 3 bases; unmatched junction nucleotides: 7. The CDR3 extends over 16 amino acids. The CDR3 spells CASSFSGSPRTDTQYF. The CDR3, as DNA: TGTGCCAGCAGTTTTAGCGGGAGCCCCAGGACAGATACGCAGTATTTT.

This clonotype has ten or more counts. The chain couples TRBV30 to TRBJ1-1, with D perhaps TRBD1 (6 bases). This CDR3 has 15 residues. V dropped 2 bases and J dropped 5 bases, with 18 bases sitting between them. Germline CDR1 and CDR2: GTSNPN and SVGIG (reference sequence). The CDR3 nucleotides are TGTGCCTGGAGTTGGGGGGGCGCGGTCGGGACTGAAGCTTTCTTT. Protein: CAWSWGGAVGTEAFF.